These 32 T cell receptor beta chains were sequenced from one sample in a study of glioma-infiltrating T cells. Amplification of TCR alpha and beta CDR3 regions from RNA used iRepertoire nested multiplex PCR. TCRdb recomputed calls from the multiplex PCR reads with MiXCR, one row per CDR3 protein. The sample consists of 40,000 or so distinct CDR3 sequences, around 20% of them appearing once. Sequencing used glioma tissue, nonneoplastic brain tissue, or PBMCs (not recorded which). Every receptor here comes from a human donor with low-grade glioma or glioblastoma, undergoing nonglioma brain surgery, or in good health (not recorded which).

This chain connects TRBV6-6 to TRBJ1-5; D is undetermined. V was trimmed by 2 bases and J by 2 bases, leaving 1 base between them. The CDR3 sequence is 12 residues long. CDR1 is MNHNY and CDR2 is SVGAGI in the germline V gene (reference sequence). The CDR3 region is CASSYGNQPQHF. In DNA form, the CDR3 reads TGTGCCAGCAGTTACGGCAATCAGCCCCAGCATTTT.

This clonotype occurred many times. The CDR3 protein is CASSSGPSYGYTF. The CDR3 DNA reads TGTGCCAGCAGTTCTGGGCCCTCCTATGGCTACACCTTC. The chain carries TRBV6-2 or TRBV6-3 and TRBJ1-2; no firm D call. This CDR3 is built from 13 residues. Trimming took off 4 bases at V and 4 bases at J, with 10 bases between the two ends. The V gene's germline CDR1 is MNHEY and CDR2 SVGEGT.

This clonotype has at least ten counts. The chain joins TRBV4-1 to TRBJ2-4, with 9 bases identical to TRBD1. The junction had 9 bases not matched to a gene; V was cut back by 0 bases and J by 6 bases. Germline assignment: CDR1 MGHRA and CDR2 YSYEKL. The CDR3 runs 17 residues. As DNA, the CDR3 is TGCGCCAGCAGCCAAGATCGGGGCGGGACAGGGCTAAACATTCAGTACTTC. It yields the protein CASSQDRGGTGLNIQYF.

This clonotype was observed at least ten times. The V and J genes are TRBV28 and TRBJ1-1; D is perhaps TRBD1 (6 bases). Per the germline V gene, CDR1 is MDHEN and CDR2 is SYDVKM. Trimming left V 1 base short and J 4 bases short, with 16 bases between. The CDR3 is made up of 16 amino acids. CDR3 sequence reads: CASSLFGRGGITEAFF. For the CDR3, the DNA is TGTGCCAGCAGTTTATTTGGCAGGGGAGGAATCACTGAAGCTTTCTTT.

This clonotype was counted at least ten times. The chain joins TRBV20-1 to TRBJ2-7; D may correspond to TRBD1 or TRBD2 (5 bases each). Between the trimmed V and J ends, which lost 3 bases and 6 bases, there was a span of 15 bases. This CDR3 is built from 13 residues. Germline assignment: CDR1 DFQATT and CDR2 SNEGSKA (reference sequence). The CDR3 sequence: CSASQGKRGEQYF. The CDR3 region has the DNA TGCAGTGCTAGTCAAGGAAAGAGGGGCGAGCAGTACTTC.

This clonotype has at least ten counts. This rearrangement joins TRBV20-1 to TRBJ2-7; TRBD2 agrees at 7 bases. Trimming removed 1 base from V and 2 bases from J; junction bases left unmatched: 5. The CDR3 loop spans 14 amino acids. Germline CDR1 is DFQATT and CDR2 is SNEGSKA (reference sequence). This chain's CDR3 is CSARGLAEAYEQYF. CDR3 DNA: TGCAGTGCTAGAGGGCTAGCGGAGGCCTACGAGCAGTACTTC.

The chain couples TRBV7-9 to TRBJ2-2, with 10 nucleotides matching TRBD1. The V gene's germline CDR1 is SEHNR and CDR2 FQNEAQ (reference sequence). The CDR3 has 16 residues. J was trimmed by 5 bases and V by 5 bases; bases with no gene match: 8. CDR3 loop: CASSSRQGAETGELFF. Written as DNA, the CDR3 is TGTGCCAGCAGCAGCAGACAGGGGGCTGAGACCGGGGAGCTGTTTTTT. Supplemented by reference TRBV7-9 and TRBJ2-2, the full variable domain reads DTGVSQNPRHKITKRGQNVTFRCDPISEHNRLYWYRQTLGQGPEFLTYFQNEAQLEKSRLLSDRFSAERPKGSFSTLEIQRTEQGDSAMYLCASSSRQGAETGELFFGEGSRLTVL.

The table lists this clonotype with many counts. The rearrangement links TRBV15 to TRBJ2-5; D unclear. The ends were cut back, 0 bases at V and 10 bases at J, with 18 bases in the middle. Germline V CDR1 and CDR2: LNHNV, YYDKDF (reference sequence). This CDR3 is 15 amino acids long. The CDR3 region is CATSRDVALSWGQYF. CDR3 sequence (DNA): TGTGCCACCAGCAGAGATGTGGCCCTTTCGTGGGGCCAGTACTTC.

This clonotype was observed at least ten times. The CDR3 region has the DNA TGTGCCAGCAGTGAAGTAGGGGACACCGGGGAGCTGTTTTTT. Translation: CASSEVGDTGELFF. V gene TRBV2 combines with J gene TRBJ2-2; a possible D gene is TRBD1 (5 bases). V was shortened by 1 base and J by 3 bases, with 6 bases between the two germline ends. This CDR3 is 14 amino acids long. The germline V gene encodes CDR1 SNHLY and CDR2 FYNNEI. Full variable domain (outside the CDR3, taken from reference TRBV2 and TRBJ2-2): EPEVTQTPSHQVTQMGQEVILRCVPISNHLYFYWYRQILGQKVEFLVSFYNNEISEKSEIFDDQFSVERPDGSNFTLKIRSTKLEDSAMYFCASSEVGDTGELFFGEGSRLTVL.

Details on this clonotype: A much larger clone differs by one base, so this may be a read error. The chain's CDR3 is CASSNRGYNQPQHF. CDR3 coding DNA: TGTGCCAGTAGTAACCGGGGTTACAATCAGCCCCAGCATTTT. The J gene is TRBJ1-5, the V gene TRBV19; no clear D. Germline V gene lookup returns CDR1 LNHDA and CDR2 SQIVND (reference sequence). Trimming removed 4 bases at V and 3 bases at J, with 10 bases between. This CDR3 is 14 amino acids long. Variable domain in full (rest from reference TRBV19 and TRBJ1-5): DGGITQSPKYLFRKEGQNVTLSCEQNLNHDAMYWYRQDPGQGLRLIYYSQIVNDFQKGDIAEGYSVSREKKESFPLTVTSAQKNPTAFYLCASSNRGYNQPQHFGDGTRLSIL.

This clonotype was counted at least ten times. The chain is built from TRBV2 and TRBJ2-1, with D unresolved. The germline V and J ends were trimmed by 7 bases and 4 bases, with 11 bases remaining between them. This CDR3 spans 13 amino acids. In germline, CDR1 is SNHLY, CDR2 FYNNEI. As DNA, the CDR3 is TGTGCCAGCAATTCCGGGCGTTACAATGAGCAGTTCTTC. Amino acid sequence: CASNSGRYNEQFF. Full variable domain (rest looked up from reference TRBV2 and TRBJ2-1): EPEVTQTPSHQVTQMGQEVILRCVPISNHLYFYWYRQILGQKVEFLVSFYNNEISEKSEIFDDQFSVERPDGSNFTLKIRSTKLEDSAMYFCASNSGRYNEQFFGPGTRLTVL.

In its sample, this clonotype was seen a few times. The V call is TRBV2, the J call TRBJ2-3, with 8 nucleotides matching TRBD2. Per germline, CDR1 SNHLY and CDR2 FYNNEI. The CDR3 runs to 14 residues. V dropped 6 bases and J dropped 4; count of bases not matched to a gene: 6. DNA of the CDR3: TGTGCCAGCAGCCTCGCGGGGGGCGCAGATACGCAGTATTTT. It translates to CASSLAGGADTQYF.

This clonotype was observed a few times. A much larger clone lies a single base off, so this may be a read error. The rearrangement joins TRBV6-2 or TRBV6-3 to TRBJ2-1, with D possibly matching TRBD2 (6 bases). Germline CDR1 MNHEY, CDR2 SVGEGT. The CDR3 consists of 15 residues. The CDR3 DNA reads TGTGCCAGCAGTTACTCGGGGTCTGCGGGGAATGAGCGGTTCTTC. Translating gives CASSYSGSAGNERFF.

This clonotype was detected ten times or more. The V and J genes are TRBV27 and TRBJ2-7; weak D call: TRBD2 (6 bases). This CDR3 comprises 13 residues. V was cut by 6 bases and J by 2 bases, with 11 bases left in between. Looked up from germline, CDR1 is MNHEY and CDR2 is SMNVEV (reference sequence). CDR3 loop: CASSRDFTYEQYF. CDR3 sequence (DNA): TGTGCCAGCAGCCGGGACTTCACCTACGAGCAGTACTTC.

The sample holds many counts of this clonotype. The chain combines TRBV18 with TRBJ2-7; D is perhaps TRBD1 (5 bases). Germline values: CDR1 KGHSH, CDR2 LQKENI. V lost 3 bases to trimming and J lost 4 bases, with 7 bases between them. This CDR3 is 12 amino acids long. CDR3 protein: CASSPRQYEQYF. For the CDR3, the DNA is TGTGCCAGCTCACCGCGACAGTACGAGCAGTACTTC.

In its sample, this clonotype was seen many times. The chain combines TRBV5-1 with TRBJ2-7; the D is unclear. Germline CDR1 SGHRS, CDR2 YFSETQ. V lost 2 bases to trimming and J lost 2 bases, with 8 bases between them. The CDR3 contains 13 residues. The CDR3 DNA follows: TGCGCCAGCAGCTTCCGCGGAACCTACGAGCAGTACGTC. Translation gives CASSFRGTYEQYV.

To note about this clonotype: Given a much more abundant clone one base away, this may be a read error. The rearrangement joins TRBV2 to TRBJ2-3; possibly TRBD1 for D (6 bases). Between the trimmed V and J ends, which lost 8 bases and 1 base, there was a span of 7 bases. The CDR3 has 12 residues. Germline lookup yields CDR1 SNHLY and CDR2 FYNNEI. The CDR3 loop is CASEGGTDTQYF. For the CDR3, the DNA is TGTGCCAGCGAGGGGGGCACAGATACGCAGTATTTT.

This clonotype was recorded many times. This chain connects TRBV28 to TRBJ2-7; D gene uncertain. Per germline, CDR1 MDHEN and CDR2 SYDVKM. Trimming removed 6 bases from V and 5 bases from J, with 11 bases in between. This CDR3 has 12 amino acids. In nucleotides, the CDR3 is TGTGCCAGCAGCCTTCAGGTAGACGAGCAGTACTTC. As protein: CASSLQVDEQYF.

This clonotype was counted many times. The J gene is TRBJ2-1, the V gene TRBV7-8, with TRBD2 identical over 10 bases. This CDR3 has 16 residues. CDR1 SGHVS and CDR2 FQNEAQ come from the germline V gene. Trimming at V came to 1 base and at J to 3 bases, leaving 3 bases not matched to a gene. The CDR3 sequence: CASSLVPSGGYNEQFF. CDR3 nucleotides: TGTGCCAGCAGCTTAGTACCTAGCGGGGGCTACAATGAGCAGTTCTTC. The full variable domain, completed using reference TRBV7-8 and TRBJ2-1, is GAGVSQSPRYKVAKRGQDVALRCDPISGHVSLFWYQQALGQGPEFLTYFQNEAQLDKSGLPSDRFFAERPEGSVSTLKIQRTQQEDSAVYLCASSLVPSGGYNEQFFGPGTRLTVL.

Ten or more counts support this clonotype. V usage is TRBV27 and J usage is TRBJ2-6; D uncertain. The CDR3 spans 15 residues. Trimming took off 2 bases at V and 1 base at J, with 6 bases between the two ends. Germline V lookup: CDR1 MNHEY, CDR2 SMNVEV (reference sequence). CDR3 in amino acids: CASSLIRSGANVLTF. Written as DNA, the CDR3 is TGTGCCAGCAGTTTAATTAGGTCTGGGGCCAACGTCCTGACTTTC.

This clonotype has ten or more counts. The rearrangement uses TRBV28 and TRBJ2-7, with D uncertain. The germline CDR1 and CDR2 sequences are MDHEN and SYDVKM. V was clipped by 1 base and J by 1 base, with 11 bases between them. This CDR3 region has 15 residues. The CDR3 DNA reads TGTGCCAGCAGTTTATCTGGGGTCGGGTCCTACGAGCAGTACTTC. Amino acid sequence: CASSLSGVGSYEQYF.

At least ten counts were recorded for this clonotype. This chain uses TRBV6-1 with TRBJ2-5; D is uncertain. The germline CDR1 and CDR2 sequences are MNHNS and SASEGT. The CDR3 covers 15 residues. Trimming stripped 6 bases from V and 5 bases from J, with 19 bases between. The CDR3 bases are TGTGCCAGCAGCCCCTCTTCCGTTAATCGTGAGACCCAGTACTTC. Translation: CASSPSSVNRETQYF.

The CDR3 is CASSIGQINGYTF. The CDR3, as DNA: TGTGCCAGTAGTATTGGACAGATAAATGGCTACACCTTC. The chain carries TRBV19 and TRBJ1-2, with D possibly being TRBD1 (6 bases). This CDR3 has 13 amino acids. The V and J ends lost 3 bases and 6 bases respectively, with 11 bases between them. Germline V lookup: CDR1 LNHDA, CDR2 SQIVND (reference sequence).

There are many counts of this clonotype. This sequence joins TRBV24-1 and TRBJ2-5, with D uncertain. Germline V gene sequence: CDR1 KGHDR, CDR2 SFDVKD. This CDR3 is built from 14 residues. With 5 bases removed from V and 2 bases from J, the gap between germline ends came to 11 bases. DNA of the CDR3: TGTGCCACCAGTGCGGCGGTGGCACAAGAGACCCAGTACTTC. Protein: CATSAAVAQETQYF.

About this clonotype: Given a much more abundant clone one base away, this may be a read error. The chain carries TRBV2 and TRBJ2-3, with 10 positions matching TRBD2. Germline loops: CDR1 SNHLY, CDR2 FYNNEI. This CDR3 is 13 amino acids long. The CDR3 spells CASSLAGADMQYF. CDR3 sequence (DNA): TGTGCCAGCTCCCTAGCGGGGGCAGATATGCAGTATTTT.

The V gene is TRBV19, the J gene TRBJ1-3, with 7 bases lining up with TRBD1. This CDR3 contains 14 residues. With V trimmed by 2 bases and J by 2 bases, 0 bases remained unmatched. Germline V CDR1 and CDR2: LNHDA, SQIVND (reference sequence). The CDR3 sequence is CASSIQGAGNTIYF. Here the CDR3 DNA reads TGTGCCAGTAGTATACAGGGGGCTGGAAACACCATATATTTT. Looking up the rest from reference TRBV19 and TRBJ1-3 gives the full variable domain: DGGITQSPKYLFRKEGQNVTLSCEQNLNHDAMYWYRQDPGQGLRLIYYSQIVNDFQKGDIAEGYSVSREKKESFPLTVTSAQKNPTAFYLCASSIQGAGNTIYFGEGSWLTVV.

Details on this clonotype: A clone one base away is much larger, so this may be a read error. V gene TRBV11-3 combines with J gene TRBJ2-5, with 10 bases fitting TRBD2. Germline lookup yields CDR1 SGHNT and CDR2 YENEEA. There are 15 residues in the CDR3. The CDR3 loop reads CASSTSSGGQGTQYF. CDR3 bases: TGTGCCAGCAGCACCTCTAGCGGGGGTCAAGGGACCCAGTACTTC.

As for this clonotype: Its ends do not fully match the called genes, so a read error is possible. The V gene is TRBV6-1, the J gene TRBJ1-2; D uncertain. The CDR3 runs to 13 residues. From germline, CDR1 is MNHNS and CDR2 SASEGT. For the CDR3, the DNA is TGTGCCAGCAGTGAATTCGAGGTCAGCCGCCTCTCCTTC. Residues: CASSEFEVSRLSF.

This clonotype turned up a few times. The chain couples TRBV12-3 or TRBV12-4 to TRBJ1-1, with a possible D match to TRBD1 (5 bases). Trimming shortened V by 8 bases and J by 1 base, and 14 bases separated the two germline ends. CDR3 length equals 14 residues. CDR3 bases: TGTGCCAGCTGTCAGGGACCCTCGAACACTGAAGCTTTCTTT. Encoded protein: CASCQGPSNTEAFF.

This clonotype was counted at least ten times. The rearrangement links TRBV19 to TRBJ1-6; D is uncertain. CDR3 length: 14 residues. Trimming left V 7 bases short and J 8 bases short, with 15 bases between. Germline V gene lookup returns CDR1 LNHDA and CDR2 SQIVND (reference sequence). CDR3 in DNA: TGTGCCAGTACCCACCGGGCACCAGATTCACCCCTCCACTTT. Residues: CASTHRAPDSPLHF.

This clonotype was counted at least ten times. The CDR3 region is CASSATVKETQYF. The CDR3 DNA reads TGTGCCAGCAGTGCGACAGTTAAGGAGACCCAGTACTTC. The gene calls are TRBV6-1 and TRBJ2-5; the D gene is possibly TRBD1 (5 bases). V lost 4 bases, J lost 5 bases, and 11 bases lay in between. Per the germline V gene, CDR1 is MNHNS and CDR2 is SASEGT. This CDR3 has 13 amino acids.

The chain recombines TRBV29-1 with TRBJ2-1, with D hard to call. V was trimmed by 3 bases and J by 0 bases, leaving 6 bases between them. The CDR3 loop spans 13 amino acids. Germline CDR1 is SQVTM and CDR2 is ANQGSEA. Written as DNA, the CDR3 is TGCAGCGTTGAGGTCAGCTCCTACAATGAGCAGTTCTTC. It specifies CSVEVSSYNEQFF.